This T cell receptor (beta chain) was obtained from a study of blood T cell repertoires in COVID-19. Turning to the study itself: The study drew acute and convalescent COVID-19 samples from the United States, Italy and Spain. In each case, the material was cDNA or gDNA derived from T cells, B-cell-depleted T cells, or PBMCs.

As processed by the authors: Reference gene primer amplification yielded estimated nucleated cell counts. Repertoires were generated with immunoSEQ multiplex PCR, while TCRdb's copy carries only in-frame clones and drops some. V, J and clone size are taken as reported in that table, and D and trimming were inferred from the DNA itself. This table holds 300,000 to 400,000 clones, roughly 90% found once. Seattle's cohort entered during active infection and was followed longitudinally. This clone has just one count. This CDR3 is built from 13 residues. V trimming: 6 bases; J trimming: 8 bases; junction bases outside the gene matches: 4. Germline V CDR1 and CDR2: SNHLY, FYNNEI.

Sequences were obtained from peripheral blood. The TCR was taken from a woman aged 25 to 39 with COVID-19, enrolled during active disease. The chain uses TRBV2 and TRBJ2-2, with TRBD1 identical over 9 bases. CDR3 amino acids: CASRGQGVGELFF. The CDR3, as DNA: TGTGCCAGCAGGGGACAGGGTGTTGGGGAGCTGTTTTTT.